This T cell receptor (beta chain) was captured in a study of identical twins. From germline, CDR1 is SGHRS and CDR2 YFSETQ. The CDR3 runs 14 residues. cDNA carried unique molecular identifiers, and a universal primer site was added by template switching. MiXCR was run by TCRdb on the 5' RACE reads, yielding one entry per CDR3 protein. The table includes around 1.7 million distinct CDR3 sequences, about 32% detected once. This clonotype showed up many times. The antigen remains unidentified. At one end, the junction sequence differs from germline, possibly due to a read error. Overall study results and limits: In cord blood, abundant beta clonotypes had fewer insertions; memory showed no trend. Models underestimated out-of-frame TCR alpha sharing in monozygotic twins.

The sequenced material came from cord blood. The V gene is TRBV5-1, the J gene TRBJ2-1; 8 bases agree with TRBD2. This clonotype was sampled from a newborn girl in good health. The DNA for the CDR3 is TGTGCCAGCAGCTTAGGCGGGAGGTACAATGAGCAGTTCTTC. This sequence encodes CASSLGGRYNEQFF.